This is a list of T cell receptor beta chains from one sample in a study of T cell responses to AZD1222 COVID-19 vaccine. Only in-frame clones appear in the TCRdb table, and some are missing; sequencing was by immunoSEQ multiplex PCR. Among fewer than 120,000 clones listed, under 95% were seen once. The sample consisted of peripheral blood, taken on day 0 of AZD1222 vaccination. All receptors come from an adult in good health. Both conserved end residues are part of each CDR3. D genes are given only for firm matches. Size tells how often a clone was seen (once, few, many) or the class of an expanded clone, and some rows leave it out.

V gene	D gene	J gene	clone size	CDR3 DNA	CDR3 protein
TRBV11-3	-	TRBJ1-6	once	TGTGCCAGCAGCTCCACAGGGTACAATTCACCCCTCCACTTT	CASSSTGYNSPLHF
TRBV4-2	TRBD1	TRBJ2-3	-	TGTGCCAGCAGCCAAGATCTGGGGGGACAGGGCACAGATACGCAGTATTTT	CASSQDLGGQGTDTQYF
TRBV6-5	-	TRBJ1-1	-	TGTGCCAGCAGTTACTCACAGGGGAACACTGAAGCTTTCTTT	CASSYSQGNTEAFF
TRBV2	-	TRBJ2-3	-	TGTGCCAGCACGGTCTGGGAGAGGGGCACAGATACGCAGTATTTT	CASTVWERGTDTQYF
TRBV5-1	-	TRBJ1-5	-	TGCGCCAGCAGCTTGGAGGTATGGGGAGACAGACCTAATCAGCCCCAGCATTTT	CASSLEVWGDRPNQPQHF
TRBV2	TRBD1	TRBJ1-6	-	TGTGCCAGCAGTCTTGGACAGGGGAGTTCACCCCTCCACTTT	CASSLGQGSSPLHF
TRBV5-1	TRBD1	TRBJ1-6	once	TGCGCCAGCAGCTTGGGTTACAGGGGGAATTCACCCCTCCACTTT	CASSLGYRGNSPLHF
TRBV4-1	TRBD1	TRBJ2-3	-	TGCGCCAGCAGCCAAGCGGACAGGTCTGGGGATACGCAGTATTTT	CASSQADRSGDTQYF
TRBV19	-	TRBJ1-3	once	TGTGCCAGTAGTATAGATCATGGTTCCGGAAACACCATATATTTT	CASSIDHGSGNTIYF
TRBV30	-	TRBJ1-2	-	TGTGCCTGGGAAAGAGGAATCCACTATGGCTACACCTTC	CAWERGIHYGYTF
TRBV6-5	-	TRBJ1-3	-	TGTGCCAGCATTTCGAGGGCTGGAAACACCATATATTTT	CASISRAGNTIYF
TRBV28	TRBD1	TRBJ1-2	-	TGTGCCAGCATCCAGGCAGGGGGTCTGAACTATGGCTACACCTTC	CASIQAGGLNYGYTF
TRBV12-5	TRBD1	TRBJ2-2	-	TGTGCTAGTGGTTTGGTTAAGACAGGGGCCTTGACCGGGGAGCTGTTTTTT	CASGLVKTGALTGELFF